These 7 T cell receptor beta chains originate from one sample sequenced in a study of blood T cell repertoires in COVID-19. Only in-frame clones appear in the TCRdb table, and some are missing; sequencing was by immunoSEQ multiplex PCR. The sample yields about 380,000 clones, more than 70% seen once. The sequenced material came from PBMCs or T cells enriched from blood (not recorded which). These receptors were collected from a man aged 25-45 years who had recovered from COVID-19.

This chain links TRBV27 with TRBJ1-4, with D perhaps matching TRBD1 (5 bases). The CDR3 extends over 16 amino acids. The V gene lost 2 bases and the J gene lost 0 bases, with 10 bases spanning the gap. The germline V gene has CDR1 MNHEY and CDR2 SMNVEV (reference sequence). CDR3: CASSLIGVATNEKLFF. The CDR3 DNA follows: TGTGCCAGCAGTTTAATAGGGGTTGCAACTAATGAAAAACTGTTTTTT.

V usage is TRBV6-1 and J usage is TRBJ1-1, with 7 bases lining up with TRBD1. V lost 3 bases to trimming and J lost 5 bases; unmatched junction nucleotides: 9. CDR1 MNHNS and CDR2 SASEGT come from the germline V gene. The CDR3 extends over 15 amino acids. CDR3 residues: CASSEQQGGITEAFF. The CDR3 region has the DNA TGTGCCAGCAGTGAGCAACAAGGGGGCATAACTGAAGCTTTCTTT.

The chain is built from TRBV10-1 and TRBJ2-1; the D gene is possibly TRBD2 (5 bases). Germline V gene lookup returns CDR1 WNHNN and CDR2 SYGVQD (reference sequence). The CDR3 length is 13 residues. V was pared by 4 bases and J by 7 bases, with 11 bases between. CDR3 residues: CASSASRGNEQFF. In DNA, the CDR3 is TGCGCCAGCAGTGCCAGTCGCGGGAATGAGCAGTTCTTC.

This clone was picked up a small number of times. V and J are TRBV10-3 and TRBJ1-2, with 9 bases lining up with TRBD1. With V trimmed by 6 bases and J by 4 bases, 6 bases remained unmatched. Germline V gives CDR1 ENHRY, CDR2 SYGVKD. The CDR3 sequence is 14 residues long. The CDR3 DNA reads as TGTGCCATCAGGCCGGACAGGGGAGGCTATGGCTACACCTTC. Translating it yields CAIRPDRGGYGYTF.

The CDR3 reads CASSILAGEQFF. The CDR3 DNA reads TGTGCCAGCAGCATACTAGCCGGTGAGCAGTTCTTC. V usage is TRBV7-2 and J usage is TRBJ2-1; weak D call: TRBD2 (6 bases). The CDR3 length is 12 residues. Germline CDR1 is SGHTA and CDR2 is FQGNSA. V was clipped by 5 bases and J by 9 bases, with 11 bases between them.

V is TRBV18 and J is TRBJ2-1; 10 bases align to TRBD2. Germline V lookup: CDR1 KGHSH, CDR2 LQKENI. The CDR3 runs to 15 residues. The V segment lost 4 bases and the J segment 5 bases; nucleotides outside the gene matches: 5. The CDR3 region is CASSQLAGEHNEQFF. In DNA, the CDR3 is TGTGCCAGCTCACAGCTAGCGGGGGAGCACAATGAGCAGTTCTTC.

J is TRBJ2-3 and V is TRBV12-5, with 8 bases lining up with TRBD2. CDR1 and CDR2 (germline): LGHNT, FRNRAP. V lost 7 bases, J lost 11 bases, and 11 bases stayed unmatched. There are 13 residues in the CDR3. CDR3 in amino acids: CASAERGTLGQYF. The CDR3 DNA reads as TGTGCTAGTGCCGAGCGGGGGACTTTAGGGCAGTATTTT.